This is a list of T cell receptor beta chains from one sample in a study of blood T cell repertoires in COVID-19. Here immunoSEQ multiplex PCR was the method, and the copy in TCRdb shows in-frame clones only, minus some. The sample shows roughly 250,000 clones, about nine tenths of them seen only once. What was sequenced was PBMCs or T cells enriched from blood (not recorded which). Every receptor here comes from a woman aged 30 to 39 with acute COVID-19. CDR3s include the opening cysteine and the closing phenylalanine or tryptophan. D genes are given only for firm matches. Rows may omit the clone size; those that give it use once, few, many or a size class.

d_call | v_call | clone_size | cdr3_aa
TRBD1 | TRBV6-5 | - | CASSDGTGSYEQYF
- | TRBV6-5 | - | CASTEGASNQPQHF
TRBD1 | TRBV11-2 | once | CASSLIKGAHSYEQYF
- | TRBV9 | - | CASSVYPGSTYEQYF
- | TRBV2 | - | CASSAGAGLEAFF
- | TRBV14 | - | CASSGALMGHYEQYF
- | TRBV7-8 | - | CASSLGAGDWSYEQYF
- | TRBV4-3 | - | CASSLGAGALDEQYF
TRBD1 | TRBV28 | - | CASRRQGGTGELFF
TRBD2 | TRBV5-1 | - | CASSPTTRGGPNEQFF
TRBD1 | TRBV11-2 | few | CASSRGQGSYGYTF
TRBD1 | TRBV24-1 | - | CATSDRGQGFSNEQFF
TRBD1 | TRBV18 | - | CASSPPGTGGYEQYF
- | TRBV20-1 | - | CSASGRGTGELFF
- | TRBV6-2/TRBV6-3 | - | CASSDGQNGATGELFF
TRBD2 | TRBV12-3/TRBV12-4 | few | CASSPAGGYEQYF
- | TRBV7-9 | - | CASSMATLNYGYTF
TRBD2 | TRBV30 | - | CAWSNSGGSYNEQFF
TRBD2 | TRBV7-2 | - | CASSLSGSSEQFF
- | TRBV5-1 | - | CASSLMETDGYTF
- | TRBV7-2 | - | CASSLYYRSTDTQYF
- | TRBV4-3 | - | CASSLLGDGSTDTQYF
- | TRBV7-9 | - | CASSLGGISGANVLTF
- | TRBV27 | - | CASSFSTGSSGYTF
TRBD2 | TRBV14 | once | CASSRRLPAGGETQYF
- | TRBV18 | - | CASSPNRVAGGQNEQFF
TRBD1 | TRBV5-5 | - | CASSAGQGSGNTIYF
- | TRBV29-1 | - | CSVVVPTYANEQFF
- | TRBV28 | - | CASSLYSRAGQPQHF
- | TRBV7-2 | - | CASSLALQENSPLHF
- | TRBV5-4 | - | CASSLVGALPNEAFF